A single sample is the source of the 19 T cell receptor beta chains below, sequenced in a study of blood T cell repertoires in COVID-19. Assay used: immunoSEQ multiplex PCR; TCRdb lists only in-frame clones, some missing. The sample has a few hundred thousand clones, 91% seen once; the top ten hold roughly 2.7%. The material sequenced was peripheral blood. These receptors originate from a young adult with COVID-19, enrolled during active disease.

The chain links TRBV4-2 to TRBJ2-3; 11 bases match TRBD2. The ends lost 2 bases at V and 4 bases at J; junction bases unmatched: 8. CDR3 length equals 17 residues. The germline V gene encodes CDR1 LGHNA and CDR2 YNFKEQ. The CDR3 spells CASSQISLAGAPDTQYF. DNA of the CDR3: TGTGCCAGCAGCCAAATATCACTAGCGGGAGCCCCAGATACGCAGTATTTT.

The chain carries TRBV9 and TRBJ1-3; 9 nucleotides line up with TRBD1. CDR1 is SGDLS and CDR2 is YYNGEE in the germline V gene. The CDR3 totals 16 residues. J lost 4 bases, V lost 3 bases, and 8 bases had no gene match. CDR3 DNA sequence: TGTGCCAGCAGCGCAGGGGGACAGGGTGTCGGAAACACCATATATTTT. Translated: CASSAGGQGVGNTIYF.

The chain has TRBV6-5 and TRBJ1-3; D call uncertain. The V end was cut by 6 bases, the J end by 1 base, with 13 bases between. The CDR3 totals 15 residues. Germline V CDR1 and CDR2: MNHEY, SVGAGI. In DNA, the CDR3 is TGTGCCAGCAGGACTAATGATGCTTCTGGAAACACCATATATTTT. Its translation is CASRTNDASGNTIYF.

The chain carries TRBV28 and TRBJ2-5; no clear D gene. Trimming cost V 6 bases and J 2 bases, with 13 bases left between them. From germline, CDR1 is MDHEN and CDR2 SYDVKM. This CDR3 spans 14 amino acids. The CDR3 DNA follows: TGTGCCAGCAGCACCGAGAGCACTCAAGAGACCCAGTACTTC. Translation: CASSTESTQETQYF.

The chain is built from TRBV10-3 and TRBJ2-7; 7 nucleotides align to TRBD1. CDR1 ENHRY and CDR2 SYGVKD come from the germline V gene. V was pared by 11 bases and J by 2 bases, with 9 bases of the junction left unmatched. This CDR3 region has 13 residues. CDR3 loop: CASGIGTAYEQYF. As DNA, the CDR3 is TGTGCCTCCGGCATAGGGACAGCCTACGAGCAGTACTTC.

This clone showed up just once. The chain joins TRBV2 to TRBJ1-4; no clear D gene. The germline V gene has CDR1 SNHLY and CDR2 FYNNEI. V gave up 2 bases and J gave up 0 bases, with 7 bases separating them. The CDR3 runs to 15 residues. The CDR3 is CASSETQATNEKLFF. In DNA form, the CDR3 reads TGTGCCAGCAGTGAAACCCAGGCAACTAATGAAAAACTGTTTTTT.

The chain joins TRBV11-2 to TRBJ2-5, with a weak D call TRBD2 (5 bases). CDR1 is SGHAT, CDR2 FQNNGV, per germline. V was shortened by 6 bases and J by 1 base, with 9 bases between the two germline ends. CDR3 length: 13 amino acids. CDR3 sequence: CASSTGFQETQYF. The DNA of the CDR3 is TGTGCCAGCAGTACGGGATTCCAAGAGACCCAGTACTTC. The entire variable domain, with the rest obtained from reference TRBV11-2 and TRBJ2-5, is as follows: EAGVAQSPRYKIIEKRQSVAFWCNPISGHATLYWYQQILGQGPKLLIQFQNNGVVDDSQLPKDRFSAERLKGVDSTLKIQPAKLEDSAVYLCASSTGFQETQYFGPGTRLLVL.

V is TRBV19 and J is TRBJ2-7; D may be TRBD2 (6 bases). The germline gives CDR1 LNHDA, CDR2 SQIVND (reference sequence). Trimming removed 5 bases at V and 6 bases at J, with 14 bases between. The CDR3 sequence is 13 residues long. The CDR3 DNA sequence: TGTGCCAGTAGTTACGGGAGCGCCAGCGAGCAGTACTTC. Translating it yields CASSYGSASEQYF.

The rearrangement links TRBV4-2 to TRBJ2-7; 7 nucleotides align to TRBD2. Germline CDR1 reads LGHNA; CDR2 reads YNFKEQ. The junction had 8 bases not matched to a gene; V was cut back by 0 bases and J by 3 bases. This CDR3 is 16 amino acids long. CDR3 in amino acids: CASSQDLLGTNYEQYF. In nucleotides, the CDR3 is TGTGCCAGCAGCCAAGATCTCCTTGGGACTAACTACGAGCAGTACTTC.

CDR3 sequence (DNA): TGCAGCGGAAGACAGGGGGATACGCAGTATTTT. Translation: CSGRQGDTQYF. V and J are TRBV29-1 and TRBJ2-3; 8 positions agree with TRBD1. The V gene's germline CDR1 is SQVTM and CDR2 ANQGSEA. The V segment lost 7 bases and the J segment 6 bases; nucleotides outside the gene matches: 3. The CDR3 covers 11 residues.

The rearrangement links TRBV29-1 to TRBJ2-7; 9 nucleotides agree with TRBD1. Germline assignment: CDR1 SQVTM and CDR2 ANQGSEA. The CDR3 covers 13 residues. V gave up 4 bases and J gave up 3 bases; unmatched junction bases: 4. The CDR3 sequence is CSVGPTGGYEQYF. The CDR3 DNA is TGCAGCGTTGGCCCGACAGGGGGCTACGAGCAGTACTTC.

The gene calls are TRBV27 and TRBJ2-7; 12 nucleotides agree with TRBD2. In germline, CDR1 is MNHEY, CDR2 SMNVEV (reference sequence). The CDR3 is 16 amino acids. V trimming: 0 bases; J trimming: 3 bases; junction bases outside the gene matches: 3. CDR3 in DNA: TGTGCCAGCAGTTTATCGGCACTAGCGGGGGGCTACGAGCAGTACTTC. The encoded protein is CASSLSALAGGYEQYF.

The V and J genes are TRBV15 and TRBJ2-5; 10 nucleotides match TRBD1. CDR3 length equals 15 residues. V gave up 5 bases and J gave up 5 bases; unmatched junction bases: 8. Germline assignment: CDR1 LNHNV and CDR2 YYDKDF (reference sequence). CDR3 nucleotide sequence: TGTGCCACCAGCGAAGAGACAGGGGGCCGGGAGACCCAGTACTTC. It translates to CATSEETGGRETQYF.

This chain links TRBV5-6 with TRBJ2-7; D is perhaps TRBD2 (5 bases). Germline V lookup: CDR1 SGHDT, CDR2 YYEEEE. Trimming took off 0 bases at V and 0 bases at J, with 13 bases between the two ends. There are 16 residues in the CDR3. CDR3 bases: TGTGCCAGCAGCTTGGGTGCGGGCAGGCGCTCCTACGAGCAGTACTTC. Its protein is CASSLGAGRRSYEQYF.

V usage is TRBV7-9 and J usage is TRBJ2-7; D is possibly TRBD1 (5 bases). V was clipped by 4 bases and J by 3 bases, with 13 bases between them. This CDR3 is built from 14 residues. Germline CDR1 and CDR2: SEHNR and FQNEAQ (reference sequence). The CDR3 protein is CASSSLDTGYEQYF. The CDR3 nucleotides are TGTGCCAGCAGCTCACTTGACACAGGCTACGAGCAGTACTTC.

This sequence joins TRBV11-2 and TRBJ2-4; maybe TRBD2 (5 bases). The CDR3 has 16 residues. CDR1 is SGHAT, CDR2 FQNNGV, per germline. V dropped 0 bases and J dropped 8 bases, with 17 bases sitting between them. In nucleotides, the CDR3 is TGTGCCAGCAGCTTAGATCTCGGCGGGTATGGATACATTCAGTACTTC. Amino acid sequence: CASSLDLGGYGYIQYF.

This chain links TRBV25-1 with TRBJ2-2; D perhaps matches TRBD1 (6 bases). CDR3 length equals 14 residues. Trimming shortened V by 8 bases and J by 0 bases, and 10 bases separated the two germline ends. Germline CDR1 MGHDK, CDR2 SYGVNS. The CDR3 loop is CASQGTSNTGELFF. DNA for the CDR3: TGTGCCAGCCAGGGGACCTCGAACACCGGGGAGCTGTTTTTT.

CDR3 sequence: CASSLFQRVNTEAFF. The CDR3 coding sequence is TGTGCCAGCAGCTTGTTCCAGCGAGTGAACACTGAAGCTTTCTTT. This chain joins TRBV11-2 and TRBJ1-1; no clear D. The CDR3 length is 15 residues. Trimming removed 3 bases at V and 0 bases at J, with 11 bases between. Germline CDR1 is SGHAT and CDR2 is FQNNGV.

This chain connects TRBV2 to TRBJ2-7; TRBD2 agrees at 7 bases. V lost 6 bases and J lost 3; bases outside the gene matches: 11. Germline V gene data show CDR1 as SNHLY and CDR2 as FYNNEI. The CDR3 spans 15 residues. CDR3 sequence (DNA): TGTGCCAGCAGATTTCTAGCGGCCGGGATCTACGAGCAGTACTTC. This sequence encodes CASRFLAAGIYEQYF.